Shown below are 15 T cell receptor beta chains from a single sample sequenced in a study of STAT5B mutations in CD4+ large granular lymphocyte leukemia. Profiled with immunoSEQ multiplex PCR; TCRdb holds only in-frame clones, not every one. The sample has around 24,000 clones; 74% are singletons. The specimen was CD4+ T cells from blood buffy coats. Receptors originate from a human donor in good health.

This clone was detected once. The J gene is TRBJ2-7, the V gene TRBV5-5; D remains ambiguous. This CDR3 has 13 amino acids. Germline CDR1 is SGHKS and CDR2 is YYEKEE (reference sequence). V lost 3 bases and J 4 bases, leaving 11 bases between the germline ends. CDR3 amino acids: CASSSVDVYEQYF. The DNA for the CDR3 is TGTGCCAGCAGCTCGGTGGACGTTTACGAGCAGTACTTC.

In this sample, this clone is medium-sized (0.01 to 0.1%). CDR3 residues: CSVQGQGNTGELFF. In DNA, the CDR3 is TGCAGCGTCCAGGGACAGGGGAACACCGGGGAGCTGTTTTTT. The genes are TRBV29-1 and TRBJ2-2; TRBD1 matches 9 bases. V was clipped by 6 bases and J by 1 base; unmatched bases: 3. In germline, CDR1 is SQVTM, CDR2 ANQGSEA. The CDR3 length is 14 residues.

The chain couples TRBV5-4 to TRBJ1-4; tentative D call: TRBD1 (5 bases). V dropped 0 bases and J dropped 7 bases, with 19 bases sitting between them. Germline CDR1 and CDR2: SGHNT and YYREEE (reference sequence). This CDR3 is built from 17 residues. In DNA form, the CDR3 reads TGTGCCAGCAGCTTGGCCCTCGGGGGAGGGTATAGTGAAAAACTGTTTTTT. This translates into CASSLALGGGYSEKLFF.

This clone came up once. The chain joins TRBV5-4 to TRBJ2-7; D might be TRBD1 or TRBD2, each matching 5 bases. V lost 3 bases and J 10 bases, leaving 17 bases between the germline ends. CDR1 and CDR2 (germline): SGHNT, YYREEE (reference sequence). The CDR3 is 13 residues long. The CDR3 coding sequence is TGTGCCAGCAGCTGGGACCGGGCCCCCAGACAGTACTTC. Its translation is CASSWDRAPRQYF.

The chain combines TRBV28 with TRBJ1-1, with TRBD1 matching 8 bases. Unmatched junction bases numbered 8, after V lost 5 bases and J lost 3 bases. This CDR3 has 15 residues. Looked up from germline, CDR1 is MDHEN and CDR2 is SYDVKM. In DNA, the CDR3 is TGTGCCAGCAGTACGGCACAGGGGGAGGACACTGAAGCTTTCTTT. Residues: CASSTAQGEDTEAFF.

V gene TRBV5-1 combines with J gene TRBJ2-2, with D possibly called TRBD1 or TRBD2 (7 bases each). V was cut by 0 bases and J by 0 bases, with 15 bases left in between. Germline V lookup: CDR1 SGHRS, CDR2 YFSETQ. The CDR3 is made up of 18 amino acids. The CDR3 DNA reads as TGCGCCAGCAGCTTGGTAGCAGGGGGGGCGGCGAACACCGGGGAGCTGTTTTTT. The encoded protein is CASSLVAGGAANTGELFF. Filled out from reference TRBV5-1 and TRBJ2-2, the complete variable domain reads KAGVTQTPRYLIKTRGQQVTLSCSPISGHRSVSWYQQTPGQGLQFLFEYFSETQRNKGNFPGRFSGRQFSNSRSEMNVSTLELGDSALYLCASSLVAGGAANTGELFFGEGSRLTVL.

The chain has TRBV2 and TRBJ1-1; D uncertain. V was clipped by 5 bases and J by 5 bases, with 9 bases between them. The CDR3 length is 12 residues. CDR1 and CDR2 from the germline V gene are SNHLY and FYNNEI. The CDR3 protein is CASSRAGTEAFF. The DNA for the CDR3 is TGTGCCAGCAGTCGGGCTGGTACTGAAGCTTTCTTT.

This clone was seen a handful of times. The chain uses TRBV6-5 and TRBJ1-6, with D possibly being TRBD1 (5 bases). The germline V gene has CDR1 MNHEY and CDR2 SVGAGI. V lost 5 bases, J lost 8 bases, and 13 bases lay in between. This CDR3 has 14 amino acids. The CDR3 DNA is TGTGCCAGCAGTCCGCGGGGCTTGGATTCACCCCTCCACTTT. As protein: CASSPRGLDSPLHF.

V gene TRBV6-5 combines with J gene TRBJ2-2; possibly TRBD1 for D (5 bases). The CDR3 spans 15 residues. CDR1 and CDR2 (germline): MNHEY, SVGAGI. Trimming removed 3 bases from V and 0 bases from J, with 8 bases in between. DNA for the CDR3: TGTGCCAGCAGTTATCAGACAGCGAACACCGGGGAGCTGTTTTTT. Translating gives CASSYQTANTGELFF.

The chain links TRBV2 to TRBJ1-4; D is possibly TRBD1 (5 bases). Trimming shortened V by 6 bases and J by 4 bases, and 9 bases separated the two germline ends. Germline V lookup: CDR1 SNHLY, CDR2 FYNNEI. The CDR3 is 13 residues long. The DNA of the CDR3 is TGTGCCAGCAGACAGGACTATAATGAAAAACTGTTTTTT. Amino acid sequence: CASRQDYNEKLFF.

The chain employs TRBV10-3 and TRBJ2-3; no clear D gene. CDR3 size: 13 residues. Between the trimmed V and J ends, which lost 6 bases and 2 bases, there was a span of 9 bases. Per the germline V gene, CDR1 is ENHRY and CDR2 is SYGVKD. The CDR3 region has the DNA TGTGCCATCAGCCTTTCTTACACAGATACGCAGTATTTT. Protein sequence: CAISLSYTDTQYF.

This clone has a single count. The chain couples TRBV28 to TRBJ1-4; no clear D. The V end lost 5 bases, the J end lost 4 bases, and 17 bases lay between the germline ends. The CDR3 spans 16 residues. Germline V gene lookup returns CDR1 MDHEN and CDR2 SYDVKM. CDR3 region: CASSTPGPSGNEKLFF. The CDR3 DNA reads as TGTGCCAGCAGTACGCCCGGACCGTCCGGTAATGAAAAACTGTTTTTT.

The chain employs TRBV6-1 and TRBJ2-1, with 11 bases fitting TRBD2. With V trimmed by 8 bases and J by 4 bases, 4 bases remained unmatched. This CDR3 comprises 14 residues. In germline, CDR1 is MNHNS, CDR2 SASEGT. The CDR3 DNA is TGTGCCAGCCAGTCTAGCGGGAGGTACAATGAGCAGTTCTTC. This encodes CASQSSGRYNEQFF.

The chain links TRBV5-4 to TRBJ2-3; TRBD2 matches 11 bases. CDR3 length: 16 residues. The trim removed 1 base at V and 9 bases at J, leaving 10 bases unmatched. CDR1 is SGHNT, CDR2 YYREEE, per germline (reference sequence). The CDR3 here is CASSLSSGGPPKTQYF. CDR3 coding DNA: TGTGCCAGCAGCTTGTCTAGCGGGGGGCCCCCGAAGACGCAGTATTTT.

V usage is TRBV7-9 and J usage is TRBJ1-3, with 8 positions matching TRBD1. The CDR3 totals 15 residues. Germline CDR1 SEHNR, CDR2 FQNEAQ (reference sequence). The V gene end was trimmed by 3 bases and the J gene end by 4 bases; junction bases not matched to a gene: 5. The CDR3 nucleotides are TGTGCCAGCAGCTTCGCAGGACAGGGAGGAAACACCATATATTTT. Its translation: CASSFAGQGGNTIYF.